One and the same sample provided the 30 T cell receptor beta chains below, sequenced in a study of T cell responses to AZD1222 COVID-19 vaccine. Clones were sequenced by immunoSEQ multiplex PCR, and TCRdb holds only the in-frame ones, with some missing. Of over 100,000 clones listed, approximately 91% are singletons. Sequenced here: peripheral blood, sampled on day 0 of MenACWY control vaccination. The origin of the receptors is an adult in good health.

The CDR3 protein is CATGLAGGDTQYF. CDR3 coding DNA: TGTGCCACGGGACTAGCGGGAGGAGATACGCAGTATTTT. V and J are TRBV10-3 and TRBJ2-3, with 15 bases matching TRBD2. The germline gives CDR1 ENHRY, CDR2 SYGVKD. Unmatched junction bases numbered 1, after V lost 10 bases and J lost 5 bases. CDR3 size: 13 residues.

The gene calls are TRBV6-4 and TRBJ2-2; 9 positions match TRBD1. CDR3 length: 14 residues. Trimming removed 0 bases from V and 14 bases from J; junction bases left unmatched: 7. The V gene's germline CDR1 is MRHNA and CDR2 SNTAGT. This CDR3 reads CASSDSPGQGLLFF. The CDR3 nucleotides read TGTGCCAGCAGTGACTCCCCGGGACAGGGTTTACTGTTTTTT.

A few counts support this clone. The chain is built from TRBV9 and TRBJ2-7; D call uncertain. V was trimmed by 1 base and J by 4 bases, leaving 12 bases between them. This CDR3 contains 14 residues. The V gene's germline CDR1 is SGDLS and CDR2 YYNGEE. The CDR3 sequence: CASSVRQSHYEQYF. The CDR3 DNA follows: TGTGCCAGCAGCGTACGGCAGTCCCATTACGAGCAGTACTTC.

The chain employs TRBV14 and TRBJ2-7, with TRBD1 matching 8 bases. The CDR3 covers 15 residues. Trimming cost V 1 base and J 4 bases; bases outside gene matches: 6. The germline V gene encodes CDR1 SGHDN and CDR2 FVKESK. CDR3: CASSQGTGPTYEQYF. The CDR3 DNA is TGTGCCAGCAGCCAAGGGACAGGGCCGACTTACGAGCAGTACTTC.

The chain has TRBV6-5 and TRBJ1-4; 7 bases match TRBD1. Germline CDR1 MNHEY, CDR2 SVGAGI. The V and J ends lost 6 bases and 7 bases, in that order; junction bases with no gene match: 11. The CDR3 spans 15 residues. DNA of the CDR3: TGTGCCAGCAGAGAGACAGGGTACCCGGCTGAAAAACTGTTTTTT. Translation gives CASRETGYPAEKLFF.

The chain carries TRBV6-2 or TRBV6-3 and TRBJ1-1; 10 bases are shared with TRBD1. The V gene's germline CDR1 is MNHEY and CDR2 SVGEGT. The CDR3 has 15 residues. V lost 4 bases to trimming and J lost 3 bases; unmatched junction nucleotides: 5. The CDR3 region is CASSLAGTGDTEAFF. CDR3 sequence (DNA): TGTGCCAGCAGTTTGGCCGGGACAGGGGACACTGAAGCTTTCTTT.

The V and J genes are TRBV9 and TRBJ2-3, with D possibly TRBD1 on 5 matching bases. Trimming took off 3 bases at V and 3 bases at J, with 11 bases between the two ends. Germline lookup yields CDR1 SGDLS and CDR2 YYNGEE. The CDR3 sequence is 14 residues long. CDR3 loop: CASSAQGVTDTQYF. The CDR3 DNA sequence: TGTGCCAGCAGCGCTCAGGGTGTGACAGATACGCAGTATTTT.

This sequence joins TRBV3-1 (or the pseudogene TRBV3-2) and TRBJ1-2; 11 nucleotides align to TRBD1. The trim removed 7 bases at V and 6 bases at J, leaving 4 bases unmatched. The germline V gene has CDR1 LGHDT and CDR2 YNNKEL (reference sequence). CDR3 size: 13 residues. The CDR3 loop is CASIGQGANGYTF. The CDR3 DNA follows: TGTGCCAGCATCGGACAGGGGGCGAATGGCTACACCTTC.

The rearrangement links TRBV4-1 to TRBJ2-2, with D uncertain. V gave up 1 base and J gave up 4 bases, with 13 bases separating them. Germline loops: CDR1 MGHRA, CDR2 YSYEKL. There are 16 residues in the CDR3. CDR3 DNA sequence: TGCGCCAGCAGCCAAGTGGGCTTGATGGGCACCGGGGAGCTGTTTTTT. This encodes CASSQVGLMGTGELFF.

CDR3 protein: CASSPGGTNYEQYF. CDR3 sequence (DNA): TGTGCCAGCAGCCCGGGAGGGACCAACTACGAGCAGTACTTC. The V and J genes are TRBV28 and TRBJ2-7; the match to TRBD2 covers 8 bases. The CDR3 is 14 residues long. CDR1 MDHEN and CDR2 SYDVKM come from the germline V gene. V was pared by 6 bases and J by 3 bases, with 7 bases of the junction left unmatched.

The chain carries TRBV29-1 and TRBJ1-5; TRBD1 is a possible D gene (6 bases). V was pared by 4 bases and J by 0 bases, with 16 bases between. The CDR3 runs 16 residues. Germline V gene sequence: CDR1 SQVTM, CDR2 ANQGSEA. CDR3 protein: CSVGFGGTDSNQPQHF. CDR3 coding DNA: TGCAGCGTTGGATTCGGGGGCACAGATAGCAATCAGCCCCAGCATTTT.

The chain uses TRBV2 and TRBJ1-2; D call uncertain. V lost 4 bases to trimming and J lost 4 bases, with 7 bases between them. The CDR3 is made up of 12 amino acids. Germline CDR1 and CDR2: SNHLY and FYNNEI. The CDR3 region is CASSGGVYGYTF. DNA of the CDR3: TGTGCCAGCAGTGGAGGCGTCTATGGCTACACCTTC.

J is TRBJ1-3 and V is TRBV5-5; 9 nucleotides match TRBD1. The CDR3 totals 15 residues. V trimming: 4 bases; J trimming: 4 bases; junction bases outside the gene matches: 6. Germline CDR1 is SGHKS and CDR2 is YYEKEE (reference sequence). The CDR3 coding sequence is TGTGCCAGCAGCCGGGGACAGGGATCCGGAAACACCATATATTTT. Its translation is CASSRGQGSGNTIYF.

CDR3 sequence (DNA): TGTGCCAGCAGCTTATTAACGGGAGGAAGAACCGGGGAGCTGTTTTTT. It yields the protein CASSLLTGGRTGELFF. This chain links TRBV7-2 with TRBJ2-2; TRBD2 matches 7 bases. CDR3 length: 16 residues. Trimming at V came to 2 bases and at J to 5 bases, leaving 8 bases not matched to a gene. Germline CDR1 SGHTA, CDR2 FQGNSA.

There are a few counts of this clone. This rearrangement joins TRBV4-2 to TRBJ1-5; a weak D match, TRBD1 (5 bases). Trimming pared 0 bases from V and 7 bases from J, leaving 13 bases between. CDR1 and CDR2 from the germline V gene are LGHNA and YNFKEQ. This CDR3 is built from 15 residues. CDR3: CASSQESRAGQPQHF. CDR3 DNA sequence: TGTGCCAGCAGCCAAGAAAGCAGGGCCGGGCAGCCCCAGCATTTT.

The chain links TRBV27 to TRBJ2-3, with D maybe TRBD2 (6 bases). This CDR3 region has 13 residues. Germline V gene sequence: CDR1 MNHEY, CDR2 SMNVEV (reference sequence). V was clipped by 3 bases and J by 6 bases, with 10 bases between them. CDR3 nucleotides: TGTGCCAGCAGTTTTTCTGGGGGGGATACGCAGTATTTT. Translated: CASSFSGGDTQYF.

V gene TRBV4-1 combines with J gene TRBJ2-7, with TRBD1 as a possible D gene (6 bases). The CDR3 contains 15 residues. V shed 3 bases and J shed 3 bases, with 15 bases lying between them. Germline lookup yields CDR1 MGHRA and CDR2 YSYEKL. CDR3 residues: CASSHPATGRYEQYF. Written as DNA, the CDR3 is TGCGCCAGCAGCCATCCCGCGACAGGTCGCTACGAGCAGTACTTC.

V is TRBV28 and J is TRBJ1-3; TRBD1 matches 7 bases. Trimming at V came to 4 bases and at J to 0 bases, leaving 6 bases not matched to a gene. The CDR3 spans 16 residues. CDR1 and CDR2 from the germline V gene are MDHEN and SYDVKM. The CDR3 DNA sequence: TGTGCCAGCAGTTCGATGACAGGGCGCTCTGGAAACACCATATATTTT. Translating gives CASSSMTGRSGNTIYF.

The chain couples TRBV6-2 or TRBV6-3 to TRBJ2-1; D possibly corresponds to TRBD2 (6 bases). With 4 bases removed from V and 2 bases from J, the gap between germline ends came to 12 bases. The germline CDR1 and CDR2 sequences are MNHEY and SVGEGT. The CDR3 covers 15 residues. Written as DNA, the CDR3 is TGTGCCAGCAGTTCTGCGGGGACTGCCTACAATGAGCAGTTCTTC. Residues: CASSSAGTAYNEQFF.

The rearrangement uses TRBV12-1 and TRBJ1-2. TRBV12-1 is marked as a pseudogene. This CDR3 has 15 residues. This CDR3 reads CASSFVYGADYGYTF. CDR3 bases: TGTGCCAGCAGCTTTGTCTATGGCGCCGACTATGGCTACACCTTC.

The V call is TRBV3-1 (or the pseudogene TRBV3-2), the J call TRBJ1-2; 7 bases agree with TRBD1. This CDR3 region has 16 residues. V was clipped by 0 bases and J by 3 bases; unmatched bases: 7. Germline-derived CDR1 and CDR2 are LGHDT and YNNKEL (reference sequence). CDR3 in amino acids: CASSQDPVRGDYGYTF. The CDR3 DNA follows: TGTGCCAGCAGCCAAGATCCGGTCAGGGGGGACTATGGCTACACCTTC.

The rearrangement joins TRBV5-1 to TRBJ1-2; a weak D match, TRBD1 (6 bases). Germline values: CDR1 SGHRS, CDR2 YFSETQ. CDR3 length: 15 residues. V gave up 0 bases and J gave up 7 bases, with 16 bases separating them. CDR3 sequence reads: CASSLGIGGSLGYTF. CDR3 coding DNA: TGCGCCAGCAGCTTGGGTATAGGGGGAAGCCTTGGCTACACCTTC.

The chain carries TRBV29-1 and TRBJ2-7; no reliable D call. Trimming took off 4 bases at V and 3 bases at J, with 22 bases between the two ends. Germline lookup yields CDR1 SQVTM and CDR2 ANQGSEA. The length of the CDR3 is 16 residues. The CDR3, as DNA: TGCAGCGTTGCAAGGAGAGCATTCGGTTCGAGCTACGAGCAGTACTTC. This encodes CSVARRAFGSSYEQYF.

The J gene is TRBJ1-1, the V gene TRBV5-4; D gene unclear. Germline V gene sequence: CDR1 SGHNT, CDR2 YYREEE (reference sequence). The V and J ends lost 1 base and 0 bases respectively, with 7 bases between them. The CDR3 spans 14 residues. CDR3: CASSLIGMNTEAFF. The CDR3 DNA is TGTGCCAGCAGCTTGATCGGCATGAACACTGAAGCTTTCTTT.

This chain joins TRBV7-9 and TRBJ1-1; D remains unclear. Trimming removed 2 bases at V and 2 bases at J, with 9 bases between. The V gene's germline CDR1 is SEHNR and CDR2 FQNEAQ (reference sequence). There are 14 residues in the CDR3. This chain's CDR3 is CASSLLADNTEAFF. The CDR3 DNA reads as TGTGCCAGCAGCTTACTGGCGGATAACACTGAAGCTTTCTTT.

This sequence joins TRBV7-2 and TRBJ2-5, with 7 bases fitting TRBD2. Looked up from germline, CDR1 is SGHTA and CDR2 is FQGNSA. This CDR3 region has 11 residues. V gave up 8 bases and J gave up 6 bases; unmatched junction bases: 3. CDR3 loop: CASGEGKTQYF. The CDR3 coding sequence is TGTGCCAGCGGGGAGGGAAAGACCCAGTACTTC.

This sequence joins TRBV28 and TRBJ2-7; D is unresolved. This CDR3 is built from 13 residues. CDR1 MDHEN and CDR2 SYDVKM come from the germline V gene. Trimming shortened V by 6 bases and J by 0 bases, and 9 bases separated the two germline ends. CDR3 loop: CASSPSLSYEQYF. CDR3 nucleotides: TGTGCCAGCAGCCCCTCCCTCTCCTACGAGCAGTACTTC.

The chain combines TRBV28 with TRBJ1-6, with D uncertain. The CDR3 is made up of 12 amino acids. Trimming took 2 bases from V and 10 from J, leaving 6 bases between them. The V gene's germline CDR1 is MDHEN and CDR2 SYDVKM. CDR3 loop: CASSLIGSPLHF. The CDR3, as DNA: TGTGCCAGCAGTTTAATAGGCTCACCCCTCCACTTT.

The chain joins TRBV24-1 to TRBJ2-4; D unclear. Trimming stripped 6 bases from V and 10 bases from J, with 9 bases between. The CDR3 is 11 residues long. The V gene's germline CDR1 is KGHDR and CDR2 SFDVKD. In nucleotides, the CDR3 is TGTGCCACCAGTTTCGAACGGATTCAGTACTTC. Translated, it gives CATSFERIQYF.

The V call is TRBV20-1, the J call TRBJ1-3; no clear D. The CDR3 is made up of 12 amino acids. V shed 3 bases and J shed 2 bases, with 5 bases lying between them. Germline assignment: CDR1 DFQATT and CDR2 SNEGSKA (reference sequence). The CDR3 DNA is TGCAGTGCTAGTCTGCCTGGAAACACCATATATTTT. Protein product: CSASLPGNTIYF.